These T cell receptor beta chains were read from a single sample in a study of T cell responses to AZD1222 COVID-19 vaccine. The method was immunoSEQ multiplex PCR; TCRdb's version includes in-frame clones alone and lacks a portion of them. Of approximately 79,000 clones in the sample, approximately 88% are singletons; the top ten hold 16%. The sample consisted of peripheral blood, taken on day 0 of AZD1222 vaccination. These receptors were collected from an adult in good health. Both conserved end residues are part of each CDR3. A D gene is named only where the DNA matches it firmly. Some rows have no size entry. The others give once, few or many, or a class for an expanded clone.

abundance	j_gene	d_gene	v_gene	CDR3aa	CDR3nt
once	TRBJ2-1	TRBD2	TRBV19	CASSMLGSLAAYNEQFF	TGTGCCAGTAGTATGTTGGGGAGTCTAGCGGCCTACAATGAGCAGTTCTTC
.	TRBJ1-4	.	TRBV18	CASSPDLNEKLFF	TGTGCCAGCTCCCCGGACCTTAATGAAAAACTGTTTTTT
.	TRBJ2-1	.	TRBV27	CASSLSLLWSSYNEQFF	TGTGCCAGCAGTTTATCCCTGCTGTGGAGCTCCTACAATGAGCAGTTCTTC
.	TRBJ2-1	TRBD2	TRBV3-1/TRBV3-2	CASSRLTSGSVTVNEQFF	TGTGCCAGCAGCCGACTGACTAGCGGGAGTGTGACTGTGAATGAGCAGTTCTTC
.	TRBJ2-7	.	TRBV10-3	CAISVGQGTYEQYF	TGTGCCATCAGTGTCGGGCAAGGGACCTACGAGCAGTACTTC
.	TRBJ2-5	.	TRBV18	CASSPPHLPGETQYF	TGTGCCAGCTCACCACCCCACTTACCTGGCGAGACCCAGTACTTC
.	TRBJ1-1	.	TRBV18	CASSPYGMNTEAFF	TGTGCCAGCTCACCATACGGGATGAACACTGAAGCTTTCTTT
.	TRBJ2-6	.	TRBV6-4	CASSLQGGDLAGANVLTF	TGTGCCAGCAGTTTGCAGGGGGGCGACTTAGCTGGGGCCAACGTCCTGACTTTC
.	TRBJ2-1	.	TRBV6-5	CASSTGQYNEQFF	TGTGCCAGCAGTACCGGACAGTACAATGAGCAGTTCTTC
.	TRBJ2-2	TRBD1	TRBV5-5	CASNRGGTGELFF	TGTGCCAGCAACAGGGGCGGCACCGGGGAGCTGTTTTTT
.	TRBJ2-7	TRBD2	TRBV11-2	CASRKVGGRVHEQYF	TGTGCCAGCAGGAAGGTCGGCGGGAGAGTCCACGAGCAGTACTTC
once	TRBJ2-6	.	TRBV29-1	CSVPRGDSGANVLTF	TGCAGCGTTCCCCGGGGAGACTCTGGGGCCAACGTCCTGACTTTC
.	TRBJ2-1	.	TRBV28	CASSPPDLYNEQFF	TGTGCCAGCAGTCCCCCTGACCTCTACAATGAGCAGTTCTTC
.	TRBJ2-7	TRBD1	TRBV24-1	CATSDGTGPYEQYF	TGTGCCACCAGTGATGGGACAGGGCCTTACGAGCAGTACTTC
.	TRBJ2-3	TRBD2	TRBV28	CASSSPSGGTDTQYF	TGTGCCAGCAGTTCCCCTAGCGGGGGCACAGATACGCAGTATTTT
.	TRBJ1-1	.	TRBV5-1	CASSLAGGLTEAFF	TGCGCCAGCAGCTTGGCTGGGGGTCTCACTGAAGCTTTCTTT
.	TRBJ2-7	.	TRBV30	CASTDRTSYEQYF	TGTGCCAGCACCGACAGGACCTCCTACGAGCAGTACTTC
few	TRBJ2-5	TRBD2	TRBV15	CATSGGRVETQYF	TGTGCCACCAGCGGAGGGAGGGTAGAGACCCAGTACTTC
.	TRBJ1-6	.	TRBV5-4	CASSLANFGENNSPLHF	TGTGCCAGCAGCTTGGCGAATTTCGGGGAAAATAATTCACCCCTCCACTTT
few	TRBJ2-3	TRBD2	TRBV28	CASSPLQGTSLQYF	TGTGCCAGCAGTCCACTCCAAGGGACTAGCCTTCAGTATTTT
.	TRBJ1-5	.	TRBV6-6	CASSYSARMSNQPQHF	TGTGCCAGCAGTTACTCGGCCAGGATGAGCAATCAGCCCCAGCATTTT
.	TRBJ2-1	.	TRBV2	CASSEGRETEQFF	TGTGCCAGCAGTGAAGGCCGGGAGACTGAGCAGTTCTTC
.	TRBJ2-7	.	TRBV5-1	CASSLGVTTYEQYF	TGCGCCAGCAGCTTGGGTGTCACCACCTACGAGCAGTACTTC
.	TRBJ1-2	TRBD1	TRBV2	CASRKDRAGAYGYTF	TGTGCCAGCAGAAAGGACAGGGCAGGTGCCTATGGCTACACCTTC
.	TRBJ2-2	TRBD2	TRBV12-3/TRBV12-4	CASIISGTGELFF	TGTGCCAGCATTATTAGCGGGACCGGGGAGCTGTTTTTT
.	TRBJ1-2	.	TRBV5-1	CASSLTVRENYGYTF	TGCGCCAGCAGCTTAACGGTCCGGGAGAACTATGGCTACACCTTC
.	TRBJ1-1	.	TRBV11-2	CATQLSPGTEAFF	TGTGCCACCCAGCTTAGTCCAGGGACTGAAGCTTTCTTT
.	TRBJ2-5	.	TRBV25-1	CASSEYTGETQYF	TGTGCCAGCAGTGAATATACTGGAGAGACCCAGTACTTC
.	TRBJ2-3	TRBD1	TRBV11-3	CASSAHRGTDTQYF	TGTGCCAGCAGCGCGCACAGGGGAACAGATACGCAGTATTTT
.	TRBJ2-5	.	TRBV19	CASSIVGAETQYF	TGTGCCAGTAGTATAGTAGGGGCAGAGACCCAGTACTTC
.	TRBJ1-1	TRBD1	TRBV24-1	CATSDGQENTEAFF	TGTGCCACCAGTGATGGACAGGAGAACACTGAAGCTTTCTTT
.	TRBJ1-6	.	TRBV5-1	CASSLKGPGQGVSPLHF	TGCGCCAGCAGCTTGAAAGGGCCGGGACAAGGGGTTTCACCCCTCCACTTT
.	TRBJ1-1	.	TRBV28	CASSLLLGPTGVEAFF	TGTGCCAGCAGTCTCCTCTTAGGACCTACGGGAGTTGAAGCTTTCTTT
few	TRBJ1-2	.	TRBV7-9	CASSPPLWNGYTF	TGTGCCAGCAGCCCACCACTATGGAATGGCTACACCTTC
.	TRBJ2-3	.	TRBV5-5	CASSHGVGTDTQYF	TGTGCCAGCAGCCATGGGGTGGGCACAGATACGCAGTATTTT
.	TRBJ2-2	.	TRBV7-9	CASSVPAAFTNTGELFF	TGTGCCAGCAGCGTCCCGGCGGCTTTTACAAACACCGGGGAGCTGTTTTTT
.	TRBJ2-5	.	TRBV24-1	CATSDLQETQYF	TGTGCCACCAGTGATTTGCAAGAGACCCAGTACTTC
.	TRBJ2-3	TRBD1	TRBV12-5	CASGPGQVGTDTQYF	TGTGCTAGTGGTCCCGGACAGGTTGGCACAGATACGCAGTATTTT
.	TRBJ1-5	TRBD1	TRBV23-1	CASGGQGAVRYTQPQHF	TGCGCCAGCGGGGGACAGGGGGCCGTTAGATATACTCAGCCCCAGCATTTT
.	TRBJ1-2	.	TRBV28	CASSLLLGGGYTF	TGTGCCAGCAGTTTATTGTTAGGCGGGGGCTACACCTTC
.	TRBJ1-1	TRBD1	TRBV6-5	CAIRGLTGTEAFF	TGTGCCATAAGGGGGCTAACGGGAACTGAAGCTTTCTTT
.	TRBJ2-4	.	TRBV29-1	CSVEDRGSAKNIQYF	TGCAGCGTTGAAGACAGGGGTTCGGCCAAAAACATTCAGTACTTC
.	TRBJ2-1	TRBD2	TRBV9	CASSVGRETVNEQFF	TGTGCCAGCAGCGTTGGGCGGGAGACGGTCAATGAGCAGTTCTTC
.	TRBJ1-5	TRBD1	TRBV15	CATSRGGQAGQQHF	TGTGCCACCAGCAGAGGGGGACAGGCTGGGCAACAGCATTTT
.	TRBJ1-2	.	TRBV18	CASSPRTANYGYTF	TGTGCCAGCTCACCCCGGACAGCGAACTATGGCTACACCTTC
.	TRBJ2-3	TRBD2	TRBV6-2/TRBV6-3	CASSPGTSGVPLRSTDTQYF	TGTGCCAGCAGTCCCGGGACTAGCGGAGTCCCCCTCCGAAGCACAGATACGCAGTATTTT
.	TRBJ2-1	TRBD2	TRBV14	CASSQVAGSYNEQFF	TGTGCCAGCAGCCAAGTAGCGGGCTCCTACAATGAGCAGTTCTTC
.	TRBJ2-1	TRBD1	TRBV19	CASRGGQGVDWSHYNEQFF	TGTGCCAGTAGGGGGGGACAGGGGGTCGACTGGTCCCACTACAATGAGCAGTTCTTC
.	TRBJ1-2	TRBD1	TRBV5-1	CASSLATDRDGSYTF	TGCGCCAGCAGCTTGGCCACGGACAGGGACGGGAGCTACACCTTC
.	TRBJ2-5	.	TRBV29-1	CSGRGGRETQYF	TGCAGCGGCAGGGGGGGACGGGAGACCCAGTACTTC